The rows below give T cell receptor beta chains drawn from one sample of a study of early T cells in non-severe SARS-CoV-2 infection. TCRdb re-analysed the 5' RACE reads in MiXCR, keeping a single row per CDR3 protein. The sample shows 25,000 or so distinct CDR3 sequences, 4.5% to 7% of them seen only once. Sequencing was carried out using whole blood. All receptors come from an adult who was a healthcare worker with PCR-confirmed SARS-CoV-2 infection or an uninfected control (not recorded which). The CDR3 runs from the conserved cysteine through the conserved F or W. D genes are given only for firm matches. The size field reads once, few or many counts, or a class when the clone is expanded.

TRBJ2-1,TRBD2,TRBV20-1,medium-sized,TGCAGTGCCTCTAGCGGGGGGGGATACAATGAGCAGTTCTTC,CSASSGGGYNEQFF
TRBJ2-1,.,TRBV19,many,TGTGCCAGTAGTGCTGGAGGCTACAATGAGCAGTTCTTC,CASSAGGYNEQFF
TRBJ1-4,.,TRBV2,many,TGTGCCAGCAGTGTCCACAGGAGTAATGAAAAACTGTTTTTT,CASSVHRSNEKLFF
TRBJ1-1,.,TRBV7-2,many,TGTGCCAGCAGCTTAGAGGGCGGAACAGGACTAGAAGCTTTCTTT,CASSLEGGTGLEAFF
TRBJ2-7,.,TRBV20-1,many,TGCAGTGCTGTCGTTCGTCCCTACGAGCAGTACTTC,CSAVVRPYEQYF
TRBJ1-3,.,TRBV7-9,many,TGTGCCAGCAGCCCGCCAAGGGGTGGTAGCAAGGTGGACACCATATATTTT,CASSPPRGGSKVDTIYF
TRBJ2-3,.,TRBV2,many,TGTGCCAGCAGCTCCAAACTTAGCACAGATACGCAGTATTTT,CASSSKLSTDTQYF
TRBJ2-2,TRBD1,TRBV4-1,few,TGCGCCAGCAGCCTCCTAGGGACAGGCACCGGGGAGCTGTTTTTT,CASSLLGTGTGELFF
TRBJ2-2,.,TRBV7-6,many,TGTGCCAGCAGCTTAGTTCCCGGGGAGCTGTTTTTT,CASSLVPGELFF
TRBJ2-7,TRBD1,TRBV20-1,few,TGCAGTGCTAGAGATAACAGGGGTTACGAGCAGTACTTC,CSARDNRGYEQYF
TRBJ2-3,.,TRBV29-1,few,TGCAGCGTCGAGGGTGCAAGGGCAGATACGCAGTATTTT,CSVEGARADTQYF